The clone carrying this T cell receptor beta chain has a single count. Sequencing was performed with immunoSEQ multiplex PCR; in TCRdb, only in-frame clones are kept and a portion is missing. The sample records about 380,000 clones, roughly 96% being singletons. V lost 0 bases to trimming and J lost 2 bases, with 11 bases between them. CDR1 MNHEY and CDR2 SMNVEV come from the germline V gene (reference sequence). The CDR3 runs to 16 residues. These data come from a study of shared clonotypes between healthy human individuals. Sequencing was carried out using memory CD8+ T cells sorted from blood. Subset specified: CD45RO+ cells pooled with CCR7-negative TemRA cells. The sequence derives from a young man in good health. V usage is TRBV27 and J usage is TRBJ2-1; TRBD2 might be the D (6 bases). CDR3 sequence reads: CASSLSAAGPYNEQFF. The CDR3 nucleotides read TGTGCCAGCAGTTTATCGGCGGCGGGACCCTACAATGAGCAGTTCTTC.